The present entry profiles one T cell receptor (beta chain) with its context. The antigen remains undetermined. The data belong to a study of OX40 agonist ivuxolimab in advanced cancers. Overall study results and limits: Expanded clones tended on average to be more numerous among CD8+ T cells than CD4+.

Germline V gene sequence: CDR1 SGHTA, CDR2 FQGNSA. The V end lost 11 bases, the J end lost 2 bases, and 10 bases lay between the germline ends. This CDR3 region has 13 residues. Using immunoSEQ multiplex PCR, the repertoire was profiled, and TCRdb retains in-frame clones only, with some absent. This table has 100,000 or so clones, 90% appearing once. The TCR sequence derives from an adult with an advanced solid tumor such as melanoma, head and neck, liver or kidney cancer. Material: CD4+ or CD8+ T cells sorted from blood, obtained in a trial of the OX40 agonist ivuxolimab. The chain employs TRBV7-2 and TRBJ2-6, with unresolved D. Here the CDR3 reads CAAKWTGANVLTF. CDR3 DNA: TGTGCCGCAAAATGGACTGGGGCCAACGTCCTGACTTTC.